The next 30 T cell receptor beta chains were all read from a single sample in a study of multiple sclerosis patients with progressive multifocal leukoencephalopathy. The time point was: more than ten months of natalizumab therapy. Generated by immunoSEQ multiplex PCR, the TCRdb table keeps only in-frame clones and is missing some. The table includes 20,000 to 30,000 clones, 91% detected once. Specimen: PBMCs, collected from a patient treated with natalizumab. All receptors derive from a man aged 25 to 45 with multiple sclerosis.

The chain recombines TRBV29-1 with TRBJ1-2; TRBD1 agrees at 12 bases. Per the germline V gene, CDR1 is SQVTM and CDR2 is ANQGSEA. The V and J ends lost 7 bases and 3 bases, in that order; junction bases with no gene match: 3. The CDR3 loop spans 13 amino acids. CDR3 nucleotide sequence: TGCAGCGCCGGGACAGGGGGCGACTATGGCTACACCTTC. Translated, it gives CSAGTGGDYGYTF.

The chain links TRBV5-1 to TRBJ2-1, with 14 bases that match TRBD2. V was clipped by 4 bases and J by 6 bases; unmatched bases: 6. CDR3 length equals 16 residues. CDR1 is SGHRS, CDR2 YFSETQ, per germline. The chain's CDR3 is CASSERLAGGGNEQFF. In nucleotides, the CDR3 is TGCGCCAGCAGCGAAAGACTAGCGGGAGGGGGCAATGAGCAGTTCTTC.

The CDR3 DNA reads as TGCGCCAGCAGCTGGGGGACAGTGACCTACGAGCAGTACTTC. Its protein is CASSWGTVTYEQYF. The chain employs TRBV5-1 and TRBJ2-7; 7 positions match TRBD1. The germline V gene has CDR1 SGHRS and CDR2 YFSETQ. The CDR3 extends over 14 amino acids. J lost 2 bases, V lost 3 bases, and 5 bases had no gene match. Drawing the rest from reference TRBV5-1 and TRBJ2-7, the complete variable domain is KAGVTQTPRYLIKTRGQQVTLSCSPISGHRSVSWYQQTPGQGLQFLFEYFSETQRNKGNFPGRFSGRQFSNSRSEMNVSTLELGDSALYLCASSWGTVTYEQYFGPGTRLTVT.

The rearrangement joins TRBV25-1 to TRBJ2-2; D remains unclear. The CDR3 consists of 13 residues. CDR1 and CDR2 from the germline V gene are MGHDK and SYGVNS. V was cut by 3 bases and J by 6 bases, with 8 bases left in between. CDR3: CASSEFPPGELFF. The CDR3 DNA reads as TGTGCCAGCAGTGAGTTTCCGCCCGGGGAGCTGTTTTTT.

In its sample, this clone is large. This rearrangement joins TRBV30 to TRBJ2-7; D is unclear. Germline-derived CDR1 and CDR2 are GTSNPN and SVGIG (reference sequence). V was pared by 0 bases and J by 5 bases, with 17 bases between. This CDR3 has 15 amino acids. CDR3 nucleotides: TGTGCCTGGAGTGTGGCCGGGTTGTCGGGTGACGAGCAGTACTTC. Its protein is CAWSVAGLSGDEQYF.

CDR3 sequence (DNA): TGTGCCAGCAGCTTTAACAGGGGGGACACTGAAGCTTTCTTT. It yields the protein CASSFNRGDTEAFF. The chain carries TRBV5-4 and TRBJ1-1, with 8 bases lining up with TRBD1. J gave up 3 bases and V 2 bases, and 3 bases lay outside the gene matches. Germline-derived CDR1 and CDR2 are SGHNT and YYREEE (reference sequence). The length of the CDR3 is 14 residues.

The chain recombines TRBV7-9 with TRBJ1-1; 7 bases line up with TRBD1. Germline CDR1 and CDR2: SEHNR and FQNEAQ (reference sequence). The V and J ends lost 1 base and 11 bases, in that order; junction bases with no gene match: 7. CDR3 length: 13 amino acids. CDR3 nucleotide sequence: TGTGCCAGCAGCTTAGATGACAGGGAGAAGGCTTTCTTT. Protein: CASSLDDREKAFF.

The chain employs TRBV6-5 and TRBJ1-2; D is unresolved. V was cut by 6 bases and J by 6 bases, with 8 bases left in between. CDR1 is MNHEY, CDR2 SVGAGI, per germline. The CDR3 has 11 residues. The CDR3: CASRDGDGYTF. CDR3 nucleotide sequence: TGTGCCAGCAGGGACGGGGATGGCTACACCTTC.

The rearrangement joins TRBV11-2 to TRBJ1-2; no reliable D call. The CDR3 contains 12 residues. Germline loops: CDR1 SGHAT, CDR2 FQNNGV. V lost 0 bases and J 3 bases, leaving 2 bases between the germline ends. CDR3 bases: TGTGCCAGCAGCTTAGATCACTATGGCTACACCTTC. This translates into CASSLDHYGYTF.

The chain employs TRBV2 and TRBJ1-5; a weak D match, TRBD1 (5 bases). This CDR3 is 13 amino acids long. V was cut by 6 bases and J by 7 bases, with 13 bases left in between. CDR1 and CDR2 from the germline V gene are SNHLY and FYNNEI. The CDR3: CASRRDRTQPQHF. DNA for the CDR3: TGTGCCAGCAGGAGGGACCGCACCCAGCCCCAGCATTTT.

The chain uses TRBV9 and TRBJ2-1; maybe TRBD2 (5 bases). The germline CDR1 and CDR2 sequences are SGDLS and YYNGEE. V dropped 0 bases and J dropped 4 bases, with 11 bases sitting between them. This CDR3 is built from 15 residues. In DNA form, the CDR3 reads TGTGCCAGCAGCGTAGCTGGGAGTTTTTACAATGAGCAGTTCTTC. Encoded protein: CASSVAGSFYNEQFF.

The J gene is TRBJ2-7, the V gene TRBV12-5; D possibly corresponds to TRBD1 (5 bases). The V and J ends lost 3 bases and 3 bases respectively, with 9 bases between them. The germline gives CDR1 LGHNT, CDR2 FRNRAP. This CDR3 is 13 amino acids long. CDR3 residues: CASGFGRDYEQYV. DNA of the CDR3: TGTGCTAGTGGTTTCGGCAGGGACTACGAGCAGTACGTC.

The rearrangement joins TRBV5-1 to TRBJ2-1, with D unresolved. CDR1 is SGHRS, CDR2 YFSETQ, per germline. This CDR3 spans 14 amino acids. V shed 3 bases and J shed 3 bases, with 10 bases lying between them. CDR3 nucleotide sequence: TGCGCCAGCAGCTCGGGCAGGAACTACAATGAGCAGTTCTTC. It translates to CASSSGRNYNEQFF.

The gene calls are TRBV7-8 and TRBJ2-3; 7 bases agree with TRBD2. J gave up 1 base and V 4 bases, and 8 bases lay outside the gene matches. This CDR3 contains 16 residues. Germline V gene lookup returns CDR1 SGHVS and CDR2 FQNEAQ. The CDR3 DNA reads as TGTGCCAGCAGCTCAGAGCGGGATCGTGGCACAGATACGCAGTATTTT. Encoded protein: CASSSERDRGTDTQYF.

The rearrangement links TRBV10-3 to TRBJ2-5; 14 bases match TRBD2. Unmatched junction bases numbered 2, after V lost 6 bases and J lost 5 bases. CDR3 size: 14 residues. CDR1 and CDR2 from the germline V gene are ENHRY and SYGVKD. CDR3 DNA: TGTGCCATCAGGGGACTAGCGGGAGATGAGACCCAGTACTTC. The encoded protein is CAIRGLAGDETQYF.

This sequence joins TRBV7-2 and TRBJ2-4, with 10 bases aligning to TRBD1. J was trimmed by 0 bases and V by 6 bases; bases with no gene match: 5. CDR1 and CDR2 (germline): SGHTA, FQGNSA. The CDR3 spans 16 residues. The CDR3 nucleotides read TGTGCCAGCAGTCGGGACAGGGGTAAAGCCAAAAACATTCAGTACTTC. Its protein product is CASSRDRGKAKNIQYF.

The genes are TRBV9 and TRBJ2-1; weak D call: TRBD2 (6 bases). The CDR3 spans 17 residues. V lost 0 bases, J lost 0 bases, and 13 bases lay in between. CDR1 is SGDLS, CDR2 YYNGEE, per germline. As DNA, the CDR3 is TGTGCCAGCAGCGTAGGGGGGACTTCCAGCTCCTACAATGAGCAGTTCTTC. Protein product: CASSVGGTSSSYNEQFF.

The CDR3 nucleotides are TGTGCCAGCAGCTTAGTCGCCCTCGACAGCTACGAGCAGTACTTC. Translated: CASSLVALDSYEQYF. This rearrangement joins TRBV7-2 to TRBJ2-7; a possible D gene is TRBD1 (5 bases). V was shortened by 1 base and J by 3 bases, with 13 bases between the two germline ends. Germline V gene sequence: CDR1 SGHTA, CDR2 FQGNSA. CDR3 length: 15 residues.

The chain employs TRBV7-9 and TRBJ2-3; the D gene is possibly TRBD1 (5 bases). The V end lost 5 bases, the J end lost 1 base, and 19 bases lay between the germline ends. CDR3 size: 17 residues. Germline V gives CDR1 SEHNR, CDR2 FQNEAQ (reference sequence). The CDR3 nucleotides are TGTGCCAGCAGCCGCCAACCAGGGTCACTTCGCACAGATACGCAGTATTTT. The encoded protein is CASSRQPGSLRTDTQYF. Full variable domain (outside the CDR3, taken from reference TRBV7-9 and TRBJ2-3): DTGVSQNPRHKITKRGQNVTFRCDPISEHNRLYWYRQTLGQGPEFLTYFQNEAQLEKSRLLSDRFSAERPKGSFSTLEIQRTEQGDSAMYLCASSRQPGSLRTDTQYFGPGTRLTVL.

This clone was seen more than once but under ten times. The chain is built from TRBV5-1 and TRBJ2-1; 8 nucleotides agree with TRBD1. The CDR3 runs to 15 residues. The germline V gene has CDR1 SGHRS and CDR2 YFSETQ. The V gene end was trimmed by 2 bases and the J gene end by 10 bases; junction bases not matched to a gene: 11. The CDR3 bases are TGCGCCAGCAGCTTCCTGACAGGGGTGGGGAGGGAGCAGTTCTTC. Its translation is CASSFLTGVGREQFF. The whole variable domain, remainder taken from reference TRBV5-1 and TRBJ2-1, is KAGVTQTPRYLIKTRGQQVTLSCSPISGHRSVSWYQQTPGQGLQFLFEYFSETQRNKGNFPGRFSGRQFSNSRSEMNVSTLELGDSALYLCASSFLTGVGREQFFGPGTRLTVL.

The gene calls are TRBV29-1 and TRBJ2-1; D not certain. V shed 7 bases and J shed 0 bases, with 16 bases lying between them. The CDR3 has 15 amino acids. In germline, CDR1 is SQVTM, CDR2 ANQGSEA. CDR3 amino acids: CSAGTQASSYNEQFF. CDR3 coding DNA: TGCAGCGCCGGTACCCAGGCAAGCTCCTACAATGAGCAGTTCTTC.

V gene TRBV7-9 combines with J gene TRBJ1-4, with D tentatively TRBD1 (5 bases). V was cut by 5 bases and J by 11 bases, with 18 bases left in between. Germline V lookup: CDR1 SEHNR, CDR2 FQNEAQ (reference sequence). The CDR3 has 14 residues. The CDR3 DNA follows: TGTGCCAGCAGCCCCTCGGGGGACGGGCTTAAACTGTTTTTT. This translates into CASSPSGDGLKLFF.

CDR3 coding DNA: TGTGCCAGTAGTTCGCGGACGGCGATCTCCTACGAGCAGTACGTC. Translating gives CASSSRTAISYEQYV. The chain links TRBV19 to TRBJ2-7; D unresolved. V was cut by 5 bases and J by 0 bases, with 14 bases left in between. The CDR3 contains 15 residues. CDR1 is LNHDA, CDR2 SQIVND, per germline (reference sequence).

This rearrangement joins TRBV6-1 to TRBJ1-5; 7 nucleotides match TRBD1. The CDR3 length is 15 residues. J gave up 5 bases and V 8 bases, and 12 bases lay outside the gene matches. Looked up from germline, CDR1 is MNHNS and CDR2 is SASEGT. The CDR3 sequence is CASGWTGRIDQPQHF. Here the CDR3 DNA reads TGTGCCAGCGGTTGGACAGGTAGAATAGATCAGCCCCAGCATTTT.

The gene calls are TRBV9 and TRBJ1-4; 10 nucleotides match TRBD1. The CDR3 length is 18 residues. Germline loops: CDR1 SGDLS, CDR2 YYNGEE. The V segment lost 3 bases and the J segment 6 bases; nucleotides outside the gene matches: 14. CDR3 protein: CASSATLGPGTGDEKLFF. As DNA, the CDR3 is TGTGCCAGCAGCGCAACGCTAGGTCCCGGGACAGGGGATGAAAAACTGTTTTTT.

CDR3 nucleotide sequence: TGTGCCAGCAGCTTTCTTAGCGTCCCCCTGACAGATACGCAGTATTTT. It is translated as CASSFLSVPLTDTQYF. The genes are TRBV5-6 and TRBJ2-3, with a possible D match to TRBD2 (5 bases). Germline V gene data show CDR1 as SGHDT and CDR2 as YYEEEE. This CDR3 is built from 16 residues. V was shortened by 2 bases and J by 3 bases, with 16 bases between the two germline ends.

The chain joins TRBV6-5 to TRBJ1-1; tentatively, D is TRBD1 (5 bases). Per germline, CDR1 MNHEY and CDR2 SVGAGI. Trimming removed 6 bases from V and 4 bases from J, with 15 bases in between. The CDR3 loop spans 14 amino acids. The CDR3 region is CASSLRGQFTEAFF. The CDR3 DNA reads as TGTGCCAGCAGCCTACGGGGCCAATTCACTGAAGCTTTCTTT.

The chain employs TRBV29-1 and TRBJ2-5; 9 nucleotides align to TRBD2. Germline CDR1 and CDR2: SQVTM and ANQGSEA. The CDR3 totals 13 residues. The trim removed 3 bases at V and 6 bases at J, leaving 5 bases unmatched. The CDR3 spells CSVDSGSEQTQYF. As DNA, the CDR3 is TGCAGCGTTGATAGCGGGAGTGAGCAGACCCAGTACTTC. Complete variable domain (other parts from reference TRBV29-1 and TRBJ2-5): SAVISQKPSRDICQRGTSLTIQCQVDSQVTMMFWYRQQPGQSLTLIATANQGSEATYESGFVIDKFPISRPNLTFSTLTVSNMSPEDSSIYLCSVDSGSEQTQYFGPGTRLLVL.

The V gene is TRBV30, the J gene TRBJ2-1; 13 bases line up with TRBD2. CDR3 length: 20 amino acids. CDR1 GTSNPN and CDR2 SVGIG come from the germline V gene (reference sequence). With 0 bases clipped from V and 3 bases from J, the junction kept 14 bases outside the gene matches. This CDR3 is CAWSVTGLAGVRRGYNEQFF. The CDR3 DNA reads as TGTGCCTGGAGTGTAACCGGACTAGCGGGAGTAAGGAGGGGCTACAATGAGCAGTTCTTC.

This clone was seen only once. The V gene is TRBV6-1, the J gene TRBJ1-5, with a weak D call TRBD1 (5 bases). This CDR3 comprises 15 residues. From germline, CDR1 is MNHNS and CDR2 SASEGT. Trimming stripped 6 bases from V and 0 bases from J, with 12 bases between. The CDR3 DNA reads TGTGCCAGCAGCCCGGGACTTTATAGCAATCAGCCCCAGCATTTT. Translating gives CASSPGLYSNQPQHF.